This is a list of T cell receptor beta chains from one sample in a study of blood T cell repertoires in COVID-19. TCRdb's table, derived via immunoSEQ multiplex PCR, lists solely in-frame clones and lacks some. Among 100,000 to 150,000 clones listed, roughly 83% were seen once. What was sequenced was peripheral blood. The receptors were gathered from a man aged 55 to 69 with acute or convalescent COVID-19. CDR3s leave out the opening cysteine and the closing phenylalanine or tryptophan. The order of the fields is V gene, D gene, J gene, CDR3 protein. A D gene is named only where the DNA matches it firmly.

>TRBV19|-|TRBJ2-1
ASSGGGNEQF
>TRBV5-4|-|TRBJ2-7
ASSLSTPRGEQY
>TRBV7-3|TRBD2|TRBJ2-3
ASSPSGTSGGAVTQY
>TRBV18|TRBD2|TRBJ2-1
ASSPPSSGAYNEQF
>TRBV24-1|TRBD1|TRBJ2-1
ATSGPSKGTGGINEQF
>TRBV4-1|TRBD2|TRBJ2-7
ASSPLAGGTYEQY
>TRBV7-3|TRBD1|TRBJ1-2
ASSATGGDYGYT
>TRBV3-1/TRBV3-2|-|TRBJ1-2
ASSQGPRQAIYGYT
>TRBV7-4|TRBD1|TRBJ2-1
ASSAGQGFYHEQF
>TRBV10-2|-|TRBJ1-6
ASRNRENSPLH
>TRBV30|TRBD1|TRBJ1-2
AWSTGTGVLGYT
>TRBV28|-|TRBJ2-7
ASSRTTESYEQY
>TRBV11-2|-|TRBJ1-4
ASSAIIEQGKLF
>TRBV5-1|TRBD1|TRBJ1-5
ASSLDGDRDQPQH
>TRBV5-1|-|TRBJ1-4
ASSLEAGKLF
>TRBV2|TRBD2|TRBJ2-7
ASSHPGLAIHEQY
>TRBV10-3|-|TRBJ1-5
AISESRGGNQPQH
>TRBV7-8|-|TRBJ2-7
ASSHRGPTYEQY
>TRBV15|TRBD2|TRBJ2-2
ATSGTSGKGGELF
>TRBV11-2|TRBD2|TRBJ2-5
ASSLSGGRQTQY
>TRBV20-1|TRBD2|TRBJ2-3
SASILAGGRDTQY
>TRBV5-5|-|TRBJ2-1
ASSLAGQRVGF
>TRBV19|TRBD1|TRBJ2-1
ASTGQGSYNEQF
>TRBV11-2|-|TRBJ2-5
ASSLPPRETQY
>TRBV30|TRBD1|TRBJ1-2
AWSTGDWVSGGYT
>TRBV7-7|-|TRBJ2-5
ASSLGLGGQETQY
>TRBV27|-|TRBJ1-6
ASRSQGRVYSPLH
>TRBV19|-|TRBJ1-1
ATKKLQGLDTEAF
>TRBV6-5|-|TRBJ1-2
ASSYLAGPYGYT
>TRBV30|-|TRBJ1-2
AWSRGGYGYT
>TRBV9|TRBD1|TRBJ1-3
ASSETGAGNTIY
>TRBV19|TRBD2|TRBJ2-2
ASSMSGRSTGELF
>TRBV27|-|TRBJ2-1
ASRPWRGGFNEQF
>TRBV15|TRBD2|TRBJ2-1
ATSREGTRVEQF
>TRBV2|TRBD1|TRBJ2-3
ASSAATGGADTQY